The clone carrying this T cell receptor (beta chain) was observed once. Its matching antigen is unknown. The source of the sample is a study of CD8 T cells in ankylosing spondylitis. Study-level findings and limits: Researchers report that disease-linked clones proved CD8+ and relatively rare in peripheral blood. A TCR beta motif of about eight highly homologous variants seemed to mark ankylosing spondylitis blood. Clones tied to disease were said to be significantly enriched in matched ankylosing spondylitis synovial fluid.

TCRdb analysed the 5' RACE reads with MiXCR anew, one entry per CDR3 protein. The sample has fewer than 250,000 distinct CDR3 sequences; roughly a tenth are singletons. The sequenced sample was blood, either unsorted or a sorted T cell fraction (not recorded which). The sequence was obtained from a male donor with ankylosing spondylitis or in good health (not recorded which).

The CDR3 bases are TGTGCCAGCTCACCACCGGTGAAGAACACTGAAGCTTTCTTT. Protein: CASSPPVKNTEAFF. This chain connects TRBV18 to TRBJ1-1; no reliable D call. Between the trimmed V and J ends, which lost 0 bases and 1 base, there was a span of 6 bases. The CDR3 spans 14 residues. Looked up from germline, CDR1 is KGHSH and CDR2 is LQKENI.